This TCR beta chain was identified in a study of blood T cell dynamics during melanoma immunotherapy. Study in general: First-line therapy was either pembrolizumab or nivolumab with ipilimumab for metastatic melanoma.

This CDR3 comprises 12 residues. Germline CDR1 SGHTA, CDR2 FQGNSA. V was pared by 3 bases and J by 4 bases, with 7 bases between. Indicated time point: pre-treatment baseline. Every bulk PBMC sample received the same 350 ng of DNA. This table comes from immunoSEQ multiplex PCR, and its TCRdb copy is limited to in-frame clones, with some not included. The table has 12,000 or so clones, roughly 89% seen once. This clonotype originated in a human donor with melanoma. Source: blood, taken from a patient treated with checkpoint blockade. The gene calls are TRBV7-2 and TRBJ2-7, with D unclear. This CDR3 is CASSFSNYEQYF. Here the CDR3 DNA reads TGTGCCAGCAGCTTCTCGAATTACGAGCAGTACTTC.